Included here is one T cell receptor (beta chain) sequence, with context. Its matching antigen is unknown. TCR beta CDR3 regions were amplified from RNA. Carried out on the TCR CDR3, a first-round RT-PCR used the HTBI primer set. Via MiXCR, TCRdb re-called the multiplex PCR reads, giving one row per CDR3 protein. The sample holds about half a million distinct CDR3 sequences, roughly a sixth seen once. This CDR3 comprises 14 residues. Per germline, CDR1 GTSNPN and CDR2 SVGIG (reference sequence). V was pared by 3 bases and J by 8 bases, with 17 bases between. This specimen comes from a study of T cells in Graves' hyperthyroidism and ophthalmopathy. Study findings and constraints: Model-based prediction identified ophthalmopathy a median roughly 5.9 months prior to its onset. Patients with ophthalmopathy were separated from those with stable hyperthyroidism by a 13 V-J model.

Diagnosis rested on symptoms, serum thyroxine and TRAb, thyroid ultrasound, and orbital computed tomography. The authors took PBMCs from roughly 9.5 ml fresh peripheral blood. The chain joins TRBV30 to TRBJ2-4; D call uncertain. This TCR was recovered from a woman aged 25 to 39 with Graves' ophthalmopathy. Material for sequencing was blood. The CDR3 DNA reads as TGTGCCTGGAGCTCGACCACGCAGATGGACATTCAGTACTTC. Residues: CAWSSTTQMDIQYF.